The TCR beta chain under discussion was sequenced for a study of shared clonotypes between healthy human individuals. As regards this clone: Its antigen is unknown. Other DNA sequences in the sample encode the same CDR3.

General study findings and limits: Among the subsets, naive ones generally showed larger estimated richness than memory ones. Relative to their counterparts shared across all four donors, non-shared clonotypes exhibited diminished generation probabilities.

As handled by the study authors: Filtering differed, since immunoSEQ gave only junction sequences and no quality scores. Repertoires were generated with immunoSEQ multiplex PCR, while TCRdb's copy carries only in-frame clones and drops some. That table supplies the V and J calls and clone size; D and trimming were determined from the DNA. The sample lists 2,500,000 or so clones; just under 95% were seen once. Naive CD4+ cells were CD45RA-selected; the remaining cells were memory. This receptor was obtained from a man in his late teens or twenties in good health. Some clones in this sample may be carry-over from other donors' samples. Sequenced: naive CD4+ T cells from PBMCs. Described subset: CD45RA+ positively selected.

The CDR3 nucleotides read TGTGCCAGCAGCTTGTCCGGCACAGATACGCAGTATTTT. This encodes CASSLSGTDTQYF. V gene TRBV7-2 combines with J gene TRBJ2-3, with D hard to call. V lost 3 bases and J 1 base, leaving 5 bases between the germline ends. CDR1 is SGHTA, CDR2 FQGNSA, per germline. This CDR3 is 13 amino acids long. Variable domain in full (rest from reference TRBV7-2 and TRBJ2-3): GAGVSQSPSNKVTEKGKDVELRCDPISGHTALYWYRQSLGQGLEFLIYFQGNSAPDKSGLPSDRFSAERTGGSVSTLTIQRTQQEDSAVYLCASSLSGTDTQYFGPGTRLTVL.